This T cell receptor (beta chain) was sequenced during a study of vaccination and CD4 T cells after COVID-19. Across the whole study: Median time from COVID diagnosis to post-COVID sampling was about 100 days (35 to 161).

The study sequenced cultured CD4+ T cell DNA using the Oncomine TCR Beta short-read assay. TCRdb independently ran MiXCR on the PCR reads; one entry per CDR3 protein. The sample includes some 11,000 distinct CDR3 sequences, 40% to 50% of them seen just once. Treatment here: approximately nine-day PBMC culture with coronavirus spike peptide pools or control peptides (ViraFEST assay). Points on this clonotype: Antigen specificity is unknown.

The germline CDR1 and CDR2 sequences are MNHEY and SVGEGT. Deletions cut 6 bases from V and 4 bases from J, with 13 bases between. The CDR3 totals 14 residues. This chain connects TRBV6-2 or TRBV6-3 to TRBJ1-3; maybe TRBD1 (5 bases). Material for sequencing was CD4+ T cells from blood, cultured in vitro. The TCR sequence derives from a human donor who had recovered from COVID-19. The CDR3 region is CASSKRGSGNTIYF. In DNA form, the CDR3 reads TGTGCCAGCAGCAAGCGGGGCTCCGGAAACACCATATATTTT.